The rows below give T cell receptor beta chains drawn from one sample of a study of cytomegalovirus exposure and HLA in healthy donors. Some clones are missing from TCRdb's copy, which holds only in-frame ones; the method was immunoSEQ multiplex PCR. This table has 150,000 to 200,000 clones, about 80% appearing once. Sequencing was done on a sample of PBMCs. The receptors shown here come from a middle-aged man in good health and CMV-seronegative. Both conserved end residues are part of each CDR3. D genes are given only for firm matches. Only some rows state a clone size, as once, few, many or a class for expanded clones.

d_gene | j_gene | v_gene | abundance | CDR3aa | CDR3nt
TRBD1 | TRBJ1-1 | TRBV15 | . | CATSPGGETEAFF | TGTGCCACCAGCCCAGGGGGCGAGACTGAAGCTTTCTTT
. | TRBJ1-5 | TRBV7-2 | . | CASSPRRGMGSNQPQHF | TGTGCCAGCAGCCCAAGGCGAGGGATGGGGAGCAATCAGCCCCAGCATTTT
. | TRBJ1-1 | TRBV6-5 | once | CASSYSTTGSRTEAFF | TGTGCCAGCAGTTACTCGACAACAGGGTCTCGCACTGAAGCTTTCTTT
. | TRBJ2-3 | TRBV5-4 | . | CASSHFTGSDTQYF | TGTGCCAGCAGCCATTTTACAGGGTCAGATACGCAGTATTTT
. | TRBJ2-7 | TRBV9 | . | CASSVAAGAFSSYEQYF | TGTGCCAGCAGCGTAGCAGCGGGTGCCTTCAGCTCCTACGAGCAGTACTTC
. | TRBJ2-1 | TRBV6-1 | . | CASSQGQAYNEWQFF | TGTGCCAGCAGCCAGGGACAAGCGTACAATGAGTGGCAGTTCTTC
. | TRBJ1-6 | TRBV9 | few | CASSEAPGGHSPLHF | TGTGCCAGCAGCGAGGCCCCCGGGGGGCATTCACCCCTCCACTTT
. | TRBJ2-1 | TRBV29-1 | few | CSVVGATYNEQFF | TGCAGCGTTGTAGGGGCCACCTACAATGAGCAGTTCTTC
. | TRBJ2-7 | TRBV29-1 | . | CSVELQGRGEQYF | TGCAGCGTTGAGTTACAGGGCCGGGGCGAGCAGTACTTC
TRBD2 | TRBJ2-6 | TRBV11-2 | few | CASRARGAGANVLTF | TGTGCCAGCAGGGCGCGGGGGGCTGGGGCCAACGTCCTGACTTTC
TRBD1 | TRBJ1-2 | TRBV5-1 | . | CASSLLQGANYGYTF | TGCGCCAGCAGCTTGTTACAGGGGGCTAACTATGGCTACACCTTC
TRBD1 | TRBJ1-4 | TRBV7-9 | . | CASSFGQGNEKLFF | TGTGCCAGCAGCTTCGGACAGGGGAATGAAAAACTGTTTTTT
. | TRBJ2-7 | TRBV20-1 | . | CSALAYEQYF | TGCAGTGCTCTAGCCTACGAGCAGTACTTC
. | TRBJ1-2 | TRBV4-3 | . | CASSQVGVGYGYTF | TGCGCCAGCAGCCAAGTAGGGGTCGGGTATGGCTACACCTTC
TRBD1 | TRBJ2-7 | TRBV19 | once | CASAIRGTGNYEQYF | TGTGCCAGTGCTATTAGGGGGACAGGGAACTACGAGCAGTACTTC